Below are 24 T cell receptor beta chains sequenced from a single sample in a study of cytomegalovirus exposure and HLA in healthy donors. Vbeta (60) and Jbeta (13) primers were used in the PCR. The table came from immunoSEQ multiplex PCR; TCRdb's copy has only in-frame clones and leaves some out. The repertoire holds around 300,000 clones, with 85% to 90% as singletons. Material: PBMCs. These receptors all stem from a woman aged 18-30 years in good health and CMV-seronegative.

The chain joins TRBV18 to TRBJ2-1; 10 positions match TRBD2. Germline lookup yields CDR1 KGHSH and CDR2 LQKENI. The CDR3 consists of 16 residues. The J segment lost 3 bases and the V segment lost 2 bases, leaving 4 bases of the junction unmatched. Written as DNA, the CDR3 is TGTGCCAGCTCACCAGGCCTAGCGGGGGTCTACAATGAGCAGTTCTTC. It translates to CASSPGLAGVYNEQFF.

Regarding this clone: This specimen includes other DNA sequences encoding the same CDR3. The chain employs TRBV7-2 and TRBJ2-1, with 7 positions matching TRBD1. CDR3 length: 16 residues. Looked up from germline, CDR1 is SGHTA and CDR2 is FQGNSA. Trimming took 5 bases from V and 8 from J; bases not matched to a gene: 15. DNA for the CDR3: TGTGCCAGCAGCCTAGATAGCAGGGGGTTGCGGGATGAGCAGTTCTTC. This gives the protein CASSLDSRGLRDEQFF.

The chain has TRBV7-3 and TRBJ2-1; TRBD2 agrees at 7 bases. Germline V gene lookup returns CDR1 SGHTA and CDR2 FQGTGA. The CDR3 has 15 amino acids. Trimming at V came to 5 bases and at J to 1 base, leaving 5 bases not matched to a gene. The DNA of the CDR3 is TGTGCCAGCAGCCGATCTAGCGGTTCCTACAATGAGCAGTTCTTC. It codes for CASSRSSGSYNEQFF.

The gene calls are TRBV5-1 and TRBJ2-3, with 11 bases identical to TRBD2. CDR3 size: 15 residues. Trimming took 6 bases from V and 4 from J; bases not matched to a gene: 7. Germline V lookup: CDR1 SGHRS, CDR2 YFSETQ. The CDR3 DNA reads TGCGCCAGCACCCCTCCTAGCGGGGGGCCAGATACGCAGTATTTT. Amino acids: CASTPPSGGPDTQYF.

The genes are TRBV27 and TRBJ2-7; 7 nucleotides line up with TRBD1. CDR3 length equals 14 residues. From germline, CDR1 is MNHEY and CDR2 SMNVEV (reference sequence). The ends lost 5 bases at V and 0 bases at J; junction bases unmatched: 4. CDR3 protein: CASSGTVPSYEQYF. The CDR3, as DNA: TGTGCCAGCAGTGGGACAGTTCCCTCCTACGAGCAGTACTTC.

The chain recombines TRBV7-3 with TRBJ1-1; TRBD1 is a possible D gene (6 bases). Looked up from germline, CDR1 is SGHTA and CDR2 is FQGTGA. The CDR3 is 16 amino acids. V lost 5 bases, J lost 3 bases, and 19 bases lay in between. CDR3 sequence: CASSPLEGERDTEAFF. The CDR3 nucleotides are TGTGCCAGCAGCCCCCTCGAGGGGGAGAGGGACACTGAAGCTTTCTTT.

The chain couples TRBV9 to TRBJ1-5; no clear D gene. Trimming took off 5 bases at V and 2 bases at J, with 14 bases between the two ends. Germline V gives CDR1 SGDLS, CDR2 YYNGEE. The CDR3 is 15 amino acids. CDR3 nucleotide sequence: TGTGCCAGCAGTGCCGGGGTCGTTCGCAATCAGCCCCAGCATTTT. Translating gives CASSAGVVRNQPQHF.

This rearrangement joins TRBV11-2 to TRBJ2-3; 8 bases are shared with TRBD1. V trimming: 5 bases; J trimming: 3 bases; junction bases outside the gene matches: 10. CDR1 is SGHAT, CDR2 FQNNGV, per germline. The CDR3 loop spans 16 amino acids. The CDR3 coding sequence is TGTGCCAGCAGCCCCCGACAGGGGATCAGAACAGATACGCAGTATTTT. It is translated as CASSPRQGIRTDTQYF.

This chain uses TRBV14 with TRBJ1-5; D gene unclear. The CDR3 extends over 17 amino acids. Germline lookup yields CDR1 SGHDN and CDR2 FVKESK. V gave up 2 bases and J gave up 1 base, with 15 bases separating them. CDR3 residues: CASSQLPFEGSNQPQHF. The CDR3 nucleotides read TGTGCCAGCAGCCAACTCCCTTTTGAGGGAAGCAATCAGCCCCAGCATTTT.

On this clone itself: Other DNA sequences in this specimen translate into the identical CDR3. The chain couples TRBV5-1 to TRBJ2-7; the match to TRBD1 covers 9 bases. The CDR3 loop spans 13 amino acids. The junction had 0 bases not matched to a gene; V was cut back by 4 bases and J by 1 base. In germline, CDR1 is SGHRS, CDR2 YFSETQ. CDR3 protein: CASSGTGSYEQYF. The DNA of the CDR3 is TGCGCCAGCAGCGGGACAGGGTCCTACGAGCAGTACTTC.

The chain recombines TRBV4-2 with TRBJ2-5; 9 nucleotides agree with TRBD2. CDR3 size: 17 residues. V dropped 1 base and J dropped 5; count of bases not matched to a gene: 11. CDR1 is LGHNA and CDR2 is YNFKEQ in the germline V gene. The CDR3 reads CASSQVGLRGGLETQYF. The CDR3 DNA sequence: TGTGCCAGCAGCCAAGTTGGTTTGCGGGGGGGCCTTGAGACCCAGTACTTC.

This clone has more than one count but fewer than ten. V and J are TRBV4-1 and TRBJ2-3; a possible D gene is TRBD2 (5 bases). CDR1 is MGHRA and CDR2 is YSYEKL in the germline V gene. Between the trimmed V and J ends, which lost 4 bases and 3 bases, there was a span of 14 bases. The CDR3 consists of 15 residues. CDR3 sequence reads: CASSRREGWTDTQYF. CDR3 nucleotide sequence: TGCGCCAGCAGCCGTAGAGAGGGCTGGACAGATACGCAGTATTTT.

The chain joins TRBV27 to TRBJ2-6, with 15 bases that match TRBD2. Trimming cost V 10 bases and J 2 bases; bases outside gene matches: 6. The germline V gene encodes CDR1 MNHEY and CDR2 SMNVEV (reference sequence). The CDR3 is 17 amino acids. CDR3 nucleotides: TGTGCCACCGGACTAGCGGGGGGGCGTGCTGGGGCCAACGTCCTGACTTTC. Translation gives CATGLAGGRAGANVLTF.

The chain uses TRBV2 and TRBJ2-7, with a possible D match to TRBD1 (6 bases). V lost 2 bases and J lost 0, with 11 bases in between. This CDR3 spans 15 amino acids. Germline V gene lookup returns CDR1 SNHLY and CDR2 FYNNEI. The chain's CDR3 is CASSEFGTSSYEQYF. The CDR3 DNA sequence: TGTGCCAGCAGTGAATTTGGGACATCCTCCTACGAGCAGTACTTC. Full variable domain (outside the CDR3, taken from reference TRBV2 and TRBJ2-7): EPEVTQTPSHQVTQMGQEVILRCVPISNHLYFYWYRQILGQKVEFLVSFYNNEISEKSEIFDDQFSVERPDGSNFTLKIRSTKLEDSAMYFCASSEFGTSSYEQYFGPGTRLTVT.

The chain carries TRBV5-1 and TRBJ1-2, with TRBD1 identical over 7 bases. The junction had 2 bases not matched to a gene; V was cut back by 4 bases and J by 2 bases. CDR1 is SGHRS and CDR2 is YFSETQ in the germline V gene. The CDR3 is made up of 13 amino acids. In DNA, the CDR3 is TGCGCCAGCAGCCCGACAGGGAACTATGGCTACACCTTC. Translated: CASSPTGNYGYTF.

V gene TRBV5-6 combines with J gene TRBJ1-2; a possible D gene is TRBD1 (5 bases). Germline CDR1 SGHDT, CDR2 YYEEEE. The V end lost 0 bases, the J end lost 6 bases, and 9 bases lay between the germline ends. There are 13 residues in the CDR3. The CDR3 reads CASSLGGGNGYTF. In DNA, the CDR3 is TGTGCCAGCAGCTTGGGGGGGGGTAATGGCTACACCTTC.

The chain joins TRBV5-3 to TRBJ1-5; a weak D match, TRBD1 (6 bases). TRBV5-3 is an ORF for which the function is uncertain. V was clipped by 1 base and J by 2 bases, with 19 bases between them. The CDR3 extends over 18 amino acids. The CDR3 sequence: CARSLLAQGRGCNQPQHF. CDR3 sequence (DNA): TGTGCCAGAAGCTTGTTAGCACAGGGAAGAGGTTGCAATCAGCCCCAGCATTTT.

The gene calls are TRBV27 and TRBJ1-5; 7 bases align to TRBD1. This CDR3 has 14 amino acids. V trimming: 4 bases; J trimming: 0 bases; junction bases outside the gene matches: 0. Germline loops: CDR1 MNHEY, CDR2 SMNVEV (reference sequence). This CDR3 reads CASSWTGSNQPQHF. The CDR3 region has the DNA TGTGCCAGCAGTTGGACAGGTAGCAATCAGCCCCAGCATTTT.

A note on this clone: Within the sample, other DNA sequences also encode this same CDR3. The CDR3 loop is CASSLGVAGGQETQYF. Here the CDR3 DNA reads TGTGCCAGCAGCCTAGGGGTAGCGGGGGGCCAAGAGACCCAGTACTTC. The V gene is TRBV5-4, the J gene TRBJ2-5, with TRBD2 matching 10 bases. The CDR3 runs to 16 residues. J gave up 1 base and V 4 bases, and 7 bases lay outside the gene matches. Per the germline V gene, CDR1 is SGHNT and CDR2 is YYREEE (reference sequence).

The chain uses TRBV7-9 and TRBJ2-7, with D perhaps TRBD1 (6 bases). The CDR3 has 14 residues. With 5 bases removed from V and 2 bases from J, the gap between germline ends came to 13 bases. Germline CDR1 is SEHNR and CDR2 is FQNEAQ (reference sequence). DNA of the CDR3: TGTGCCAGCAGCACCGGGACATCCACCTACGAGCAGTACTTC. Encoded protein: CASSTGTSTYEQYF.

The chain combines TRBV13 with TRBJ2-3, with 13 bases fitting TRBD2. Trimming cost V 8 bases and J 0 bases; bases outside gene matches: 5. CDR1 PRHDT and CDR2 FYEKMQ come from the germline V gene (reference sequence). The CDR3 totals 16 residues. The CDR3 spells CASRTSGGLSTDTQYF. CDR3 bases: TGTGCCAGCCGGACTAGCGGGGGCCTTAGCACAGATACGCAGTATTTT.

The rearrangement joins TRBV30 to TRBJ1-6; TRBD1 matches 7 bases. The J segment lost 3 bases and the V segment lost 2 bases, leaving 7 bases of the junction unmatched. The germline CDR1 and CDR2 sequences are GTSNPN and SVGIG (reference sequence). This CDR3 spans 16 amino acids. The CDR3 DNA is TGTGCCTGGAGTTCAGAGGGGGCCGGCTATAATTCACCCCTCCACTTT. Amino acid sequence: CAWSSEGAGYNSPLHF.

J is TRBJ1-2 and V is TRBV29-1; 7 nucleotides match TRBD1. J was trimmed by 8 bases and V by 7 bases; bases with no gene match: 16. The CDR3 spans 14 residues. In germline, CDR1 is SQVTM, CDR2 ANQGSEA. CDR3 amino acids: CSADALQGSRGYTF. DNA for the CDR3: TGCAGCGCCGACGCTCTACAGGGGTCGCGAGGCTACACCTTC.

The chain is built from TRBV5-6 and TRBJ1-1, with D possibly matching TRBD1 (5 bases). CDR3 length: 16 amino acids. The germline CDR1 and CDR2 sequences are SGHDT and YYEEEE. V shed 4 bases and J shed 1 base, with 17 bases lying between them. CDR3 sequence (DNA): TGTGCCAGCAGCCCGCTAGTCAGGGCTGAGAACACTGAAGCTTTCTTT. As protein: CASSPLVRAENTEAFF.